The clone carrying this T cell receptor (beta chain) came up many times. Antigen: not known. This sample is drawn from a study of T cells in Graves' hyperthyroidism and ophthalmopathy. TCR beta CDR3 region amplification was performed from RNA transcripts. A set of HTBI primers served as the primers for a first-round RT-PCR of the TCR CDR3. Each CDR3 protein gets one entry after TCRdb re-called the multiplex PCR reads with MiXCR. The table has about 520,000 distinct CDR3 sequences, roughly a quarter seen once; the top ten hold about 11%. With 5 bases removed from V and 0 bases from J, the gap between germline ends came to 8 bases. The length of the CDR3 is 14 residues. Germline V gene data show CDR1 as LNHDA and CDR2 as SQIVND (reference sequence). Notes on the study in general: Appearing also in blood were most of the thyroid clonotypes expanded above 0.001.

Sequencing was carried out using blood. The chain recombines TRBV19 with TRBJ2-4; D is uncertain. The TCR originated in a woman in her twenties or thirties with Graves' ophthalmopathy. The CDR3 coding sequence is TGTGCCAGTAGTGCCACCCTAGCCAAAAACATTCAGTACTTC. As protein: CASSATLAKNIQYF.